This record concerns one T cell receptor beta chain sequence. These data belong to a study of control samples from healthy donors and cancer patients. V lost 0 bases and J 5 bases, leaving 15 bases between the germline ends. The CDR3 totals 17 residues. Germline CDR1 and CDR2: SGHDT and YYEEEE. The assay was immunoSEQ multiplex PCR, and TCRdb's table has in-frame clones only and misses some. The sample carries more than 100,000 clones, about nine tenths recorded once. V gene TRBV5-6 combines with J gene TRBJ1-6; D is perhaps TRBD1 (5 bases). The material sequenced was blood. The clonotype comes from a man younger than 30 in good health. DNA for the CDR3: TGTGCCAGCAGCTTGGGTTTCCGGGGCAGTGATAATTCACCCCTCCACTTT. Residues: CASSLGFRGSDNSPLHF.